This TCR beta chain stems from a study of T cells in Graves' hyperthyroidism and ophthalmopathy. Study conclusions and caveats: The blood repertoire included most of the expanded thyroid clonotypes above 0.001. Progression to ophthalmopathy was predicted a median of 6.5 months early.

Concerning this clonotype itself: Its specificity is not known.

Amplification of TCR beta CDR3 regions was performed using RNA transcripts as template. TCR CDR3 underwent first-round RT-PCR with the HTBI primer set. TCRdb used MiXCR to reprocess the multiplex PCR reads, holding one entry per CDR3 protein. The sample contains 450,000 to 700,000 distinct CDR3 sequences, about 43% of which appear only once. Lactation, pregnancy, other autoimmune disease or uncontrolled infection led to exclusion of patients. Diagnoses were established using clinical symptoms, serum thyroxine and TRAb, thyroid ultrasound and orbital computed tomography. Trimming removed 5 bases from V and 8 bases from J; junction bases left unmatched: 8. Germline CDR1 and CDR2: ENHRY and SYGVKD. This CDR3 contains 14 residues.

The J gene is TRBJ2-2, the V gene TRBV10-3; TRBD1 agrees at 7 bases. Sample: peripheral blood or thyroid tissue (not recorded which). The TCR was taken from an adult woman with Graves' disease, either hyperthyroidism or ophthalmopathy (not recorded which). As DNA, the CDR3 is TGTGCCATCAGTACCCCGACAGGGCCGGGGGAGCTGTTTTTT. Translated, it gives CAISTPTGPGELFF.